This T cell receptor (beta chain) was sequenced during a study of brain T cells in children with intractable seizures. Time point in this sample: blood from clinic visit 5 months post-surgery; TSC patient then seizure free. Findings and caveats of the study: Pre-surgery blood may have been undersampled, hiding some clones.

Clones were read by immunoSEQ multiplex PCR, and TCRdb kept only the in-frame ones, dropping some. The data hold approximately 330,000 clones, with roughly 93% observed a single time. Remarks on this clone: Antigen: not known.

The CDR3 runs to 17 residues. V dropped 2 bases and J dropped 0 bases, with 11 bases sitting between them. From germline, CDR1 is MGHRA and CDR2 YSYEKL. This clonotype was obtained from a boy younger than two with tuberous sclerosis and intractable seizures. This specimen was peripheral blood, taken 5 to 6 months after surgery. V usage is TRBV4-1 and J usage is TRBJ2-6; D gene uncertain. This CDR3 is CASSQYSSPSGANVLTF. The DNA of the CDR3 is TGCGCCAGCAGCCAATATTCATCTCCCTCTGGGGCCAACGTCCTGACTTTC.